This record covers a single T cell receptor (beta chain). The method was immunoSEQ multiplex PCR; TCRdb's version includes in-frame clones alone and lacks a portion of them. Among 310,000 or so clones listed, approximately 85% were seen once. These data are taken from a study of blood T cell repertoires in COVID-19. Study at large: The cDNA or gDNA used as material had been derived from T cells, B-cell-depleted T cells, or PBMCs.

The sequence came from a woman aged 45 to 65 with acute or convalescent COVID-19. Source material: peripheral blood.

DNA for the CDR3: TGTGCCAGCAGCCAGCAGACACTGAACACTGAAGCTTTCTTT. This gives the protein CASSQQTLNTEAFF. V usage is TRBV4-2 and J usage is TRBJ1-1; D unresolved. V was pared by 3 bases and J by 0 bases, with 8 bases between. CDR1 and CDR2 from the germline V gene are LGHNA and YNFKEQ. The CDR3 is made up of 14 amino acids.